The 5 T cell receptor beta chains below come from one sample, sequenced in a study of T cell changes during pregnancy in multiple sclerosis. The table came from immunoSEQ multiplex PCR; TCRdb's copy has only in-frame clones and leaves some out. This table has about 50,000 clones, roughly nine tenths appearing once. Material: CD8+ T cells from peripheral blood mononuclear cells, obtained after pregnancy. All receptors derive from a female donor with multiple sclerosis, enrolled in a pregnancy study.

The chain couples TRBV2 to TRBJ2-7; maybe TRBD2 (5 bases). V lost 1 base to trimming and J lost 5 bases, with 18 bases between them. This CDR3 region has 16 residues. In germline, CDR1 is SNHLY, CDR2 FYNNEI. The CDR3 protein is CASSEGPSPSLDEQYF. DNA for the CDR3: TGTGCCAGCAGTGAAGGGCCCAGCCCTAGCTTGGACGAGCAGTACTTC.

CDR3 in DNA: TGTGCCAGCAGCCCCGACGGGGATACGCAGTATTTT. It translates to CASSPDGDTQYF. The chain employs TRBV9 and TRBJ2-3; D is undetermined. CDR3 size: 12 residues. Germline CDR1 is SGDLS and CDR2 is YYNGEE. V shed 4 bases and J shed 6 bases, with 9 bases lying between them.

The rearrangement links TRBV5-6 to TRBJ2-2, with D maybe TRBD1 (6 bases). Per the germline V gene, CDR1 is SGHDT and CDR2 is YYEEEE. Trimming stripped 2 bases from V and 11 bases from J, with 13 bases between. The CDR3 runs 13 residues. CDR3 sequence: CASSFVRGYELFF. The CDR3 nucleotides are TGTGCCAGCAGCTTCGTCAGGGGTTACGAGCTGTTTTTT.

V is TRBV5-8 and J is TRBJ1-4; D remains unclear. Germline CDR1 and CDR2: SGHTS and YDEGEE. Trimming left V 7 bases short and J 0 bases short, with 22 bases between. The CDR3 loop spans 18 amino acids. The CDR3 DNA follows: TGTGCCAGCCTCCTGTCCCCACCCGGGTGGGCAACTAATGAAAAACTGTTTTTT. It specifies CASLLSPPGWATNEKLFF.

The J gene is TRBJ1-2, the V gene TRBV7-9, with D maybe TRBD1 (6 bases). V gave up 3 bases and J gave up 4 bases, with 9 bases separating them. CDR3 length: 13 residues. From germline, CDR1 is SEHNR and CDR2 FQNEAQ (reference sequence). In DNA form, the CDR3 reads TGTGCCAGCAGCTTTGAACAGGGCTATGGCTACACCTTC. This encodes CASSFEQGYGYTF.